Listed below are T cell receptor beta chains from one sample, sequenced in a study of blood T cell repertoires in COVID-19. Sequencing was performed with immunoSEQ multiplex PCR; in TCRdb, only in-frame clones are kept and a portion is missing. The sample has around 220,000 clones, 70% to 90% seen once. The specimen sequenced was peripheral blood. The receptors were gathered from a man in his fifties with acute or convalescent COVID-19. The CDR3 runs from the conserved cysteine through the conserved F or W. A D gene is named only where the DNA matches it firmly. Size is stated for part of the rows, as once, few or many counts, or as a class when the clone is expanded.

TGTGCCAGCAGTTACTCGGTCAGGGGGGATTCACCCCTCCACTTT	CASSYSVRGDSPLHF	TRBD1	TRBV6-2/TRBV6-3	TRBJ1-6	-
TGTGCCAGTACCTCCACTTGGAGGACGGACTATGGCTACACCTTC	CASTSTWRTDYGYTF	-	TRBV19	TRBJ1-2	few
TGCGCCAGCAGCGGACCGGGACATACCTCCTACGAGCAGTACTTC	CASSGPGHTSYEQYF	-	TRBV5-1	TRBJ2-7	-
TGTGCCAGCAGCTTCACTAGCGGGGGGGGTGAGCAGTTCTTC	CASSFTSGGGEQFF	TRBD2	TRBV7-2	TRBJ2-1	few
TGCGCCAGCAAGCGAGTCTCCTCTGGAAACACCATATATTTT	CASKRVSSGNTIYF	-	TRBV10-2	TRBJ1-3	-
TGTGCCAGCAGCCCTAGCAGGGGGGACATTCAGTACTTC	CASSPSRGDIQYF	-	TRBV7-9	TRBJ2-4	-
TGTGCCAGCAGTGCAAACCCAGGGGGCTGGTACGAGCAGTACTTC	CASSANPGGWYEQYF	TRBD1	TRBV2	TRBJ2-7	-
TGTGCCAGCAGTCCCTCCCCAACAGCTACGAACACTGAAGCTTTCTTT	CASSPSPTATNTEAFF	-	TRBV27	TRBJ1-1	-
TGTGCCAGCAGTCAAGAGGGGACAGGAGGGAAAAAACTGTTTTTT	CASSQEGTGGKKLFF	TRBD1	TRBV25-1	TRBJ1-4	-
TGTGCCAGCACAATAGCAGGCACAGATACGCAGTATTTT	CASTIAGTDTQYF	-	TRBV6-5	TRBJ2-3	-
TGCGCCAGCAGCGAGACCCGCAGGGGCACAGATACGCAGTATTTT	CASSETRRGTDTQYF	-	TRBV10-1	TRBJ2-3	-
TGTGCCAGCAAAGTCGGTGAAGAACTGTTTTTT	CASKVGEELFF	-	TRBV2	TRBJ1-4	-
TGTGCCAGCAGTGAACAGGGAAAACTCTATGGCTACACCTTC	CASSEQGKLYGYTF	-	TRBV2	TRBJ1-2	few
TGCGCCAGCAGCTTGTTGGGCACTGGCTACACCTTC	CASSLLGTGYTF	-	TRBV5-1	TRBJ1-2	-
TGCAGCGTCGTCACAGGGGAGTATCAGCCCCAGCATTTT	CSVVTGEYQPQHF	TRBD1	TRBV29-1	TRBJ1-5	few
TGTGCCAGCAGGACCGAGGCTATTAGGACCTACAATGAGCAGTTCTTC	CASRTEAIRTYNEQFF	-	TRBV5-5	TRBJ2-1	once
TGTGCCAGCAGCTTAACCCCCGGGGATGTATCCTACGAGCAGTACTTC	CASSLTPGDVSYEQYF	-	TRBV13	TRBJ2-7	-
TGTGCCAGCAGCTTAGATAGGACAGCTTCCGAAGCTTTCTTT	CASSLDRTASEAFF	-	TRBV11-3	TRBJ1-1	-
TGTGCCAGCAGCTTCCATAGGGGCGCAGGATACGAGCAGTACTTC	CASSFHRGAGYEQYF	-	TRBV11-2	TRBJ2-7	-
TGTGCCAGCTCACCGTTAGGGACAGGTGGAAGGAACGAGCAGTACTTC	CASSPLGTGGRNEQYF	TRBD1	TRBV18	TRBJ2-7	-
TGCGCCAGCAGCCGGGACACCCCCGGTGGCTACACCTTC	CASSRDTPGGYTF	-	TRBV5-1	TRBJ1-2	-
TGTGCCAGCCGCAAGGGAGGGAGCTCCTACGAGCAGTACTTC	CASRKGGSSYEQYF	TRBD2	TRBV6-5	TRBJ2-7	-
TGTGCCAGCTCACCACCAAGCGGGGGGGCTTACAATGAGCAGTTCTTC	CASSPPSGGAYNEQFF	TRBD2	TRBV18	TRBJ2-1	-
TGTGCCATCAGTGTTGAGCCTGATCAGCCCCAGCATTTT	CAISVEPDQPQHF	-	TRBV10-3	TRBJ1-5	-
TGTGCCAGTAAGAACCACGGTGGCGGGGTGGCAGATACGCAGTATTTT	CASKNHGGGVADTQYF	-	TRBV19	TRBJ2-3	-
TGTGCCAGCAGCCCTCATCTGGAGGGAGAAAGCTACACCTTC	CASSPHLEGESYTF	-	TRBV11-2	TRBJ1-2	-
TGTGCCAGTAGTCGGACGGGGACGGGGGGGATCTCCGAGCAGTACTTC	CASSRTGTGGISEQYF	TRBD2	TRBV19	TRBJ2-7	-
TGTGCCAGCAGCCCCCCCCCGGGTACTAGCGGGAGCTACGAGCAGTACTTC	CASSPPPGTSGSYEQYF	TRBD2	TRBV27	TRBJ2-7	-
TGTGCCAGCATCAAACCGCTTGGGACAGGGCTGAAGGATACAACTAATGAAAAACTGTTTTTT	CASIKPLGTGLKDTTNEKLFF	TRBD1	TRBV28	TRBJ1-4	-
TGCGCCAGCAGCTTGGAAGGGGGAGCTAATGAAAAACTGTTTTTT	CASSLEGGANEKLFF	-	TRBV5-1	TRBJ1-4	-
TGTGCCAGCAGCCAATTTTGGACAGCGAACACTGAAGCTTTCTTT	CASSQFWTANTEAFF	-	TRBV3-1/TRBV3-2	TRBJ1-1	-
TGTGCCAGCAGCTTTTGGGGGACAGATCAAGAGACCCAGTACTTC	CASSFWGTDQETQYF	TRBD1	TRBV11-2	TRBJ2-5	-
TGTGCCAGCAGCTTGGACTGGGGCGGGGGAGAGACCCAGTACTTC	CASSLDWGGGETQYF	TRBD2	TRBV5-5	TRBJ2-5	-
TGTGCCACCAGGTCTGGACAGGGGAGTACTGGGGAGCTGTTTTTT	CATRSGQGSTGELFF	TRBD1	TRBV24-1	TRBJ2-2	once
TGTGCCAGCAGCCAAGCGTTGGGGCTTTCCTCCTACGAGCAGTACTTC	CASSQALGLSSYEQYF	-	TRBV14	TRBJ2-7	-
TGTGCCTGGGACCGGACAGGGAAAAATCAGCCCCAGCATTTT	CAWDRTGKNQPQHF	TRBD1	TRBV30	TRBJ1-5	-
TGTGCCAGCAGTGACCGGACTTCGTACTGGCCCCAGCATTTT	CASSDRTSYWPQHF	-	TRBV2	TRBJ1-5	few
TGTGCCAGTAGTATAGGGGGCGCCCTGAGCTCCTATAATTCACCCCTCCACTTT	CASSIGGALSSYNSPLHF	-	TRBV19	TRBJ1-6	-
TGTGCCAGCAGCTTCCAATTGACAGGATCTAATCAGCCCCAGCATTTT	CASSFQLTGSNQPQHF	-	TRBV7-2	TRBJ1-5	-
TGTGCCAGCAGGAGAACAGGGGAGCCCCCCGATACGCAGTATTTT	CASRRTGEPPDTQYF	TRBD1	TRBV6-5	TRBJ2-3	few
TGTGCCAGCAGCTCAGGACTCGCCTCTTCCCACGAGCAGTACTTC	CASSSGLASSHEQYF	-	TRBV11-2	TRBJ2-7	-
TGTGCCAGCAGCCAAGACCAGCGGGGGGTATATCGAGAGACCCAGTACTTC	CASSQDQRGVYRETQYF	TRBD2	TRBV3-1/TRBV3-2	TRBJ2-5	-
TGTGCCAGTAGTATAGCCAGGGACACTGAAGCTTTCTTT	CASSIARDTEAFF	-	TRBV19	TRBJ1-1	-